The 6 T cell receptor beta chains below all came from one sample that was sequenced in a study of blood T cell repertoires in COVID-19. The repertoire was sequenced with immunoSEQ multiplex PCR; TCRdb's copy has only in-frame clones and lacks some. The sample holds about 100,000 clones, 80% to 90% seen once. The sequencing sample was made of peripheral blood. The receptors come from a man between 60 and 75 years old with acute or convalescent COVID-19.

This clone was recorded at least ten times. This sequence joins TRBV7-9 and TRBJ1-2; 7 nucleotides align to TRBD1. The CDR3 has 17 residues. CDR1 is SEHNR and CDR2 is FQNEAQ in the germline V gene (reference sequence). V lost 2 bases, J lost 3 bases, and 12 bases stayed unmatched. The CDR3 spells CASSLLLGQSAHYGYTF. DNA of the CDR3: TGTGCCAGCAGCTTACTTTTGGGACAGAGTGCCCACTATGGCTACACCTTC.

The genes are TRBV4-3 and TRBJ1-5; possibly TRBD1 for D (5 bases). Germline V lookup: CDR1 LGHNA, CDR2 YSLEER. V gave up 0 bases and J gave up 4 bases, with 10 bases separating them. There are 15 residues in the CDR3. The CDR3 spells CASSQDLQANQPQHF. Here the CDR3 DNA reads TGCGCCAGCAGCCAAGATCTACAGGCTAATCAGCCCCAGCATTTT.

In its sample, this clone was seen many times. The chain has TRBV5-1 and TRBJ2-3; 9 bases align to TRBD2. This CDR3 region has 17 residues. The germline V gene has CDR1 SGHRS and CDR2 YFSETQ. With V trimmed by 3 bases and J by 4 bases, 12 bases remained unmatched. CDR3 sequence: CASSYTSGGRGADTQYF. CDR3 in DNA: TGCGCCAGCAGCTATACTAGTGGCGGGAGGGGGGCAGATACGCAGTATTTT. Supplemented by reference TRBV5-1 and TRBJ2-3, the full variable domain reads KAGVTQTPRYLIKTRGQQVTLSCSPISGHRSVSWYQQTPGQGLQFLFEYFSETQRNKGNFPGRFSGRQFSNSRSEMNVSTLELGDSALYLCASSYTSGGRGADTQYFGPGTRLTVL.

The V call is TRBV10-3, the J call TRBJ1-5; TRBD1 is a possible D gene (6 bases). The ends were cut back, 2 bases at V and 3 bases at J, with 11 bases in the middle. The germline V gene has CDR1 ENHRY and CDR2 SYGVKD. The CDR3 runs to 15 residues. The CDR3 DNA reads TGTGCCATCAGTGAGGAGGGACAAGTCAATCAGCCCCAGCATTTT. This translates into CAISEEGQVNQPQHF.

This sequence joins TRBV19 and TRBJ2-5, with TRBD2 matching 12 bases. This CDR3 comprises 19 residues. V lost 4 bases to trimming and J lost 0 bases; unmatched junction nucleotides: 12. CDR1 and CDR2 from the germline V gene are LNHDA and SQIVND (reference sequence). CDR3 region: CASSTRGTSGWVNQETQYF. DNA of the CDR3: TGTGCCAGTAGTACCCGGGGGACTAGCGGGTGGGTGAACCAAGAGACCCAGTACTTC.

The chain employs TRBV10-3 and TRBJ1-5; TRBD1 matches 7 bases. Losses at the gene ends were 3 bases for V and 5 bases for J; bases not matched to a gene: 7. Germline lookup yields CDR1 ENHRY and CDR2 SYGVKD. CDR3 length: 15 residues. The CDR3 here is CAISEGEQGHQPQHF. DNA for the CDR3: TGTGCCATCAGTGAAGGGGAACAGGGGCATCAGCCCCAGCATTTT.